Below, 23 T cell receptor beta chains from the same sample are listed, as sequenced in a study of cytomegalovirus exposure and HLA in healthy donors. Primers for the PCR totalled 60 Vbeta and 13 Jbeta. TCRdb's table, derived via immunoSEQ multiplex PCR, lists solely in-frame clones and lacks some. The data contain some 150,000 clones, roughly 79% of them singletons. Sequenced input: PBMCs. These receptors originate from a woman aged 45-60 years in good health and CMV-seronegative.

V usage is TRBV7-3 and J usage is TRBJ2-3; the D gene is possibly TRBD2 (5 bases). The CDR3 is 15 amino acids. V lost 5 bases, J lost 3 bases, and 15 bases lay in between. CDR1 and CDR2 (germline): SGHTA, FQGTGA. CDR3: CASSPSGITTDTQYF. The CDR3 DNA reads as TGTGCCAGCAGCCCCTCGGGGATCACAACAGATACGCAGTATTTT.

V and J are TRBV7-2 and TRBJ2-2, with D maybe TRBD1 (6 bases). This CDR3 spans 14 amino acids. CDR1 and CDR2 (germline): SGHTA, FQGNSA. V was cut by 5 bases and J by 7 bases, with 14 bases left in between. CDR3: CASSRDIQYGELFF. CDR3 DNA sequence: TGTGCCAGCAGCCGGGACATTCAGTACGGGGAGCTGTTTTTT.

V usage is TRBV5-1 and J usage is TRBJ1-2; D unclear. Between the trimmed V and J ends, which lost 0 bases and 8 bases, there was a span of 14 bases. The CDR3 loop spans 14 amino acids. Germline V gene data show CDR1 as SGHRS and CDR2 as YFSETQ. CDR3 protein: CASSLDPGAGGYTF. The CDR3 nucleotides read TGCGCCAGCAGCTTGGATCCTGGAGCTGGGGGCTACACCTTC.

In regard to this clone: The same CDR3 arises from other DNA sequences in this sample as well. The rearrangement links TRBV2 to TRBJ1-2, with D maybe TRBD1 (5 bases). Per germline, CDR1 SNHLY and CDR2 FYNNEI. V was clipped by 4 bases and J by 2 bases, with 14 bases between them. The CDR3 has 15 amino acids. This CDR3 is CASSARDGLNYGYTF. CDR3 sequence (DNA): TGTGCCAGCAGTGCGCGGGACGGGTTAAACTATGGCTACACCTTC.

The CDR3: CASSPTSPGNYEQYF. Written as DNA, the CDR3 is TGTGCCAGCAGCCCGACTAGCCCCGGAAACTACGAGCAGTACTTC. The V gene is TRBV11-1, the J gene TRBJ2-7, with 7 bases fitting TRBD2. CDR3 length: 15 amino acids. The J segment lost 3 bases and the V segment lost 5 bases, leaving 10 bases of the junction unmatched. Germline values: CDR1 SGHAT, CDR2 FQDESV (reference sequence). The variable domain in full, completed from reference TRBV11-1 and TRBJ2-7, reads EAEVAQSPRYKITEKSQAVAFWCDPISGHATLYWYRQILGQGPELLVQFQDESVVDDSQLPKDRFSAERLKGVDSTLKIQPAELGDSAMYLCASSPTSPGNYEQYFGPGTRLTVT.

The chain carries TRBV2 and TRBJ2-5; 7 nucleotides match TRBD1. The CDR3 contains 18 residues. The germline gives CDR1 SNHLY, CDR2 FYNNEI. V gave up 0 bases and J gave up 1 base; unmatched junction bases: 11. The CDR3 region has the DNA TGTGCCAGCAGTGAAGCGCATCGCCCACAGGGGACCCAAGAGACCCAGTACTTC. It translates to CASSEAHRPQGTQETQYF.

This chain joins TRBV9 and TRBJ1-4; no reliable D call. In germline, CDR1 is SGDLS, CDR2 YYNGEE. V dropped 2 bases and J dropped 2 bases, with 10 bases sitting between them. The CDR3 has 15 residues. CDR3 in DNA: TGTGCCAGCAGCGTCTTCCCTACTACTAATGAAAAACTGTTTTTT. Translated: CASSVFPTTNEKLFF. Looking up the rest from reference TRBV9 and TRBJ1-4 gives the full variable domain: DSGVTQTPKHLITATGQRVTLRCSPRSGDLSVYWYQQSLDQGLQFLIQYYNGEERAKGNILERFSAQQFPDLHSELNLSSLELGDSALYFCASSVFPTTNEKLFFGSGTQLSVL.

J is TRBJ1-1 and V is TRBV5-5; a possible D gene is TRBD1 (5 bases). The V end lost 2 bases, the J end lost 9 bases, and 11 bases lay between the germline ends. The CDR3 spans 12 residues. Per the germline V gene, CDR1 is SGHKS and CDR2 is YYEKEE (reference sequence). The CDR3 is CASSLIRQKAFF. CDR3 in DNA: TGTGCCAGCAGCTTAATAAGACAGAAAGCTTTCTTT.

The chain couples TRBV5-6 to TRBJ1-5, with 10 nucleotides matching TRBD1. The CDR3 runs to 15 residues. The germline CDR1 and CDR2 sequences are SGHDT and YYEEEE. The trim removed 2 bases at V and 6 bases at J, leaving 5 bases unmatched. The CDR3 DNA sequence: TGTGCCAGCAGCTTCGGGACAGGGGCGGCTCAGCCCCAGCATTTT. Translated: CASSFGTGAAQPQHF.

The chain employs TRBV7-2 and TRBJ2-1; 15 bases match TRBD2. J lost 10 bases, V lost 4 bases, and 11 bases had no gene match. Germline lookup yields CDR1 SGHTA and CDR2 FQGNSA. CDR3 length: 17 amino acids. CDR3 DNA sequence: TGTGCCAGCAGCTCCGAGGGACTAGCGGGAGGTTCACAGGAGCAGTTCTTC. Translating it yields CASSSEGLAGGSQEQFF.

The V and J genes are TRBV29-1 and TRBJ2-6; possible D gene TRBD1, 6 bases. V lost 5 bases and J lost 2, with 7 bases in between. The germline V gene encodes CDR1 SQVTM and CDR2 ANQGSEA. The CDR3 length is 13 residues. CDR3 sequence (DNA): TGCAGCGTTTCAGGGGCTGGGGCCAACGTCCTGACTTTC. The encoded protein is CSVSGAGANVLTF.

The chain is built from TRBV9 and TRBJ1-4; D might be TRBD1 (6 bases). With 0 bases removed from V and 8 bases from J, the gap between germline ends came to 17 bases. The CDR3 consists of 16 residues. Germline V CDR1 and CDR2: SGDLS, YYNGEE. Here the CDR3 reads CASSVASGRGDEKLFF. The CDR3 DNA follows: TGTGCCAGCAGCGTAGCAAGTGGCAGGGGAGACGAAAAACTGTTTTTT.

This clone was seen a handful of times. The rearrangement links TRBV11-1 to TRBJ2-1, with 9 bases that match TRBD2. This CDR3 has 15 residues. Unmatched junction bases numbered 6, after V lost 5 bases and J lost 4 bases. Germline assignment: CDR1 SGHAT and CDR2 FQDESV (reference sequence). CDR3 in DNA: TGTGCCAGCAGCAATAGCGGGGGTTTATACAATGAGCAGTTCTTC. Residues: CASSNSGGLYNEQFF.

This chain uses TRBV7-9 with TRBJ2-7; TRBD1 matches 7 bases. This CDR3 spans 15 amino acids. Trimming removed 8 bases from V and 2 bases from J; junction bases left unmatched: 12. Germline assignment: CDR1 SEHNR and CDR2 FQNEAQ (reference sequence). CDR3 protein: CASGLLGGQTYEQYF. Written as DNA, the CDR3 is TGTGCCAGCGGGCTTCTTGGGGGACAGACCTACGAGCAGTACTTC.

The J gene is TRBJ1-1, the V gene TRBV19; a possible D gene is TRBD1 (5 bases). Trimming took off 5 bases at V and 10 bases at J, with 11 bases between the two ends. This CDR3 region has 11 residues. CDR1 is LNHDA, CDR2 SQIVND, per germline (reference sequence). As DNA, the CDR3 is TGTGCCAGTAGTGCCCACAGGCGAGCTTTCTTT. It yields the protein CASSAHRRAFF.

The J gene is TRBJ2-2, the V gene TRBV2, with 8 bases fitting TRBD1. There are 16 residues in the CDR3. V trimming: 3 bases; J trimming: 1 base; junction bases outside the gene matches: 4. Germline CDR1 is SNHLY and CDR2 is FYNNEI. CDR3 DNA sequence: TGTGCCAGCAGTGATGGACAGGGTCTGAACACCGGGGAGCTGTTTTTT. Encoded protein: CASSDGQGLNTGELFF.

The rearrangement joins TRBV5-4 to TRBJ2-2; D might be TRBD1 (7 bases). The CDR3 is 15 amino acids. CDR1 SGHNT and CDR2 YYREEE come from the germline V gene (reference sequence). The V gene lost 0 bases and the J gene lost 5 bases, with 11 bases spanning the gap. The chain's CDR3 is CASSLAGGTTGELFF. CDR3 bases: TGTGCCAGCAGCTTGGCAGGGGGGACAACCGGGGAGCTGTTTTTT.

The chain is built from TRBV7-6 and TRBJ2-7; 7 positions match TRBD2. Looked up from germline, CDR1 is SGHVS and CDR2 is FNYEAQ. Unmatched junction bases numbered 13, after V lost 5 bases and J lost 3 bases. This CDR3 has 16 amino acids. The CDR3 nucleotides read TGTGCCAGCAGCCCCAGGAGTCCAGCGGGAAGCTACGAGCAGTACTTC. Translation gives CASSPRSPAGSYEQYF.

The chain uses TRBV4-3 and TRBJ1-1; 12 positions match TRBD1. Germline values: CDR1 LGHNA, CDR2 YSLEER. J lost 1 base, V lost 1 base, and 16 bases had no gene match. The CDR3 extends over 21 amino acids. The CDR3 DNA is TGCGCCAGCAGCCAAGGAAAGGGTCCGGGACAGGGGGCGGCTACGAACACTGAAGCTTTCTTT. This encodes CASSQGKGPGQGAATNTEAFF.

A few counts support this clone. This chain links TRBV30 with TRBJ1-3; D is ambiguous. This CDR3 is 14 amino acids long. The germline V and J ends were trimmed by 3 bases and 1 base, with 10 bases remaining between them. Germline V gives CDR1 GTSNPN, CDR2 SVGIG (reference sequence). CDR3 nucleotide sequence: TGTGCCTGGAGCTCAGGAGGATCTGGAAACACCATATATTTT. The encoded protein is CAWSSGGSGNTIYF.

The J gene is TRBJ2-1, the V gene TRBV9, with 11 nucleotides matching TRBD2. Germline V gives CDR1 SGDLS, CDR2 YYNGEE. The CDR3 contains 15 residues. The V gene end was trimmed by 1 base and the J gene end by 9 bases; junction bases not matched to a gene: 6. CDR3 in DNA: TGTGCCAGCAGCGTAATAGCGGGAGGGGTCGGTGAGCAGTTCTTC. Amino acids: CASSVIAGGVGEQFF.

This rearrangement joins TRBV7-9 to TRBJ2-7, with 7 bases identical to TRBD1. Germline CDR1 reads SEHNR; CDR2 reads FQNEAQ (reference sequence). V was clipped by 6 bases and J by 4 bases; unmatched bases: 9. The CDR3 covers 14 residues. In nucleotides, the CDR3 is TGTGCCAGCAGTTATACGACAGGGTGGTACGAGCAGTACTTC. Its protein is CASSYTTGWYEQYF.

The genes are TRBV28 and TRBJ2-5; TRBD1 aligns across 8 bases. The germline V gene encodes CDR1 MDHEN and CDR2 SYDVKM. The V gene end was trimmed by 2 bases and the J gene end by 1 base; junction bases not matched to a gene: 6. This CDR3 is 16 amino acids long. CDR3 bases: TGTGCCAGCAGTTTAAGGGGACAGGCGTTCCAAGAGACCCAGTACTTC. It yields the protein CASSLRGQAFQETQYF.